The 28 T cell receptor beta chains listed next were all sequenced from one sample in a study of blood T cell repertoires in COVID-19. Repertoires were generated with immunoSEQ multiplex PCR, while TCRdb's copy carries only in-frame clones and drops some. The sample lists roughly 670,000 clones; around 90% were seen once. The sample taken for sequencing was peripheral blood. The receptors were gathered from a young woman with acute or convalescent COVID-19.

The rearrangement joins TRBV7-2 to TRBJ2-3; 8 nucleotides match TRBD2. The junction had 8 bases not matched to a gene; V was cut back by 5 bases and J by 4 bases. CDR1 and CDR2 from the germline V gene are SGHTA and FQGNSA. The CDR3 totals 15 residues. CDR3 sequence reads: CASSPGGQRADTQYF. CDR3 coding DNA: TGTGCCAGCAGCCCGGGGGGGCAGAGGGCAGATACGCAGTATTTT.

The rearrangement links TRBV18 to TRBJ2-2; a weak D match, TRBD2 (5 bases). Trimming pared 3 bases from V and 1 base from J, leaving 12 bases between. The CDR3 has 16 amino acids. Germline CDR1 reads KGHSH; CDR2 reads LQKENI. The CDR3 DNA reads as TGTGCCAGCTCACCGCGGGCTTCCAGGAACACCGGGGAGCTGTTTTTT. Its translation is CASSPRASRNTGELFF.

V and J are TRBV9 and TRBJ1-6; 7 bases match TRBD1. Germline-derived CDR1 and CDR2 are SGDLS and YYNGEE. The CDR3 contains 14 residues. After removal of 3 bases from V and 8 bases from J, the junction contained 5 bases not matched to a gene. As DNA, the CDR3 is TGTGCCAGCAGCGACAGGGGAGGTTATTCACCCCTCCACTTT. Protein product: CASSDRGGYSPLHF.

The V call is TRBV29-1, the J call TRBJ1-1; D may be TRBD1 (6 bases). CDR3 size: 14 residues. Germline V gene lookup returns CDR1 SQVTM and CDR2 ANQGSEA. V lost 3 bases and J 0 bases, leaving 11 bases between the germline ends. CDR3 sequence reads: CSVDSQGLNTEAFF. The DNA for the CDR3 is TGCAGCGTTGACTCACAGGGCCTGAACACTGAAGCTTTCTTT.

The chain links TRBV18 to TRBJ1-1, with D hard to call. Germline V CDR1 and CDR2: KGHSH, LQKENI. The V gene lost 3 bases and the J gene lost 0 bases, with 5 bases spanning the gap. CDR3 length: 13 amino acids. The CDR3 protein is CASSPLLNTEAFF. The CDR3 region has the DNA TGTGCCAGCTCACCCCTGTTGAACACTGAAGCTTTCTTT.

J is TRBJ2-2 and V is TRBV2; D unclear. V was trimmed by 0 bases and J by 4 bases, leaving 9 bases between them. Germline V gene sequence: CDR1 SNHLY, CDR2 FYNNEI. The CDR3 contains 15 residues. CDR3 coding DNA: TGTGCCAGCAGTGAAGCGCTGCACGGCACCGGGGAGCTGTTTTTT. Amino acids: CASSEALHGTGELFF.

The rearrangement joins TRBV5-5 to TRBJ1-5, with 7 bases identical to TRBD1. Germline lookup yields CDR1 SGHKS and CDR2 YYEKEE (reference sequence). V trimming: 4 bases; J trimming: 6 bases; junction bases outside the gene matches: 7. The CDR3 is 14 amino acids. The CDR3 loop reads CASSPGQLSQPQHF. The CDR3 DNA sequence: TGTGCCAGCAGCCCGGGACAGCTGTCTCAGCCCCAGCATTTT.

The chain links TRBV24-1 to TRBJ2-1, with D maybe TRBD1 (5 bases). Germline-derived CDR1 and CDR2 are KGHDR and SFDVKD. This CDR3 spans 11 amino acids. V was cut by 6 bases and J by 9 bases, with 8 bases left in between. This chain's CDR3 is CATSSDSEQFF. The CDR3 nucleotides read TGTGCCACCAGTAGCGACAGTGAGCAGTTCTTC.

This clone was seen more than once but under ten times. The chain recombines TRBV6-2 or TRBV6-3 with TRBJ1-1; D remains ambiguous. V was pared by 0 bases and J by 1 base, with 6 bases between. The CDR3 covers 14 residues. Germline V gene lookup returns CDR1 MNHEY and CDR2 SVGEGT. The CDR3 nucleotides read TGTGCCAGCAGTTACTCTTTCGGGAACACTGAAGCTTTCTTT. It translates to CASSYSFGNTEAFF.

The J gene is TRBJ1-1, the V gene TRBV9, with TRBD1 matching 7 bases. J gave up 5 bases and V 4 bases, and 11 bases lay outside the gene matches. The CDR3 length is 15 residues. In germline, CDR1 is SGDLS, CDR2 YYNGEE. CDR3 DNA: TGTGCCAGCAGCCTATGGGACAGTCCCGGGACTGAAGCTTTCTTT. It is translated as CASSLWDSPGTEAFF.

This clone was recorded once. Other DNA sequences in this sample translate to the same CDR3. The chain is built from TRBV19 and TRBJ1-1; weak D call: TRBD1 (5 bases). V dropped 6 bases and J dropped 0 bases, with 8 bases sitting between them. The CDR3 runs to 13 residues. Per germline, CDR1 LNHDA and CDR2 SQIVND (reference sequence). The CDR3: CASRGGMNTEAFF. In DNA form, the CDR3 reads TGTGCCAGTAGGGGGGGGATGAACACTGAAGCTTTCTTT.

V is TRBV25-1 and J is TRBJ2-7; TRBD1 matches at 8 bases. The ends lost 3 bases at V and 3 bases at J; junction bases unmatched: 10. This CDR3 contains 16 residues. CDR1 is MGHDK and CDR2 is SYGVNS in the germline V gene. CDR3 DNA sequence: TGTGCCAGCAGTGATGCGTGGGGGACAGGCAACTACGAGCAGTACTTC. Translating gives CASSDAWGTGNYEQYF.

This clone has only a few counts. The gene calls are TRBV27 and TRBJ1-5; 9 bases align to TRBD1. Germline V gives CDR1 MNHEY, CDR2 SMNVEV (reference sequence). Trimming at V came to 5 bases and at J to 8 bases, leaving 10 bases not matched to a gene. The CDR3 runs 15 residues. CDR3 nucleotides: TGTGCCAGCAGTCTAACAGGGGGCGATTACGAGCCCCAGCATTTT. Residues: CASSLTGGDYEPQHF.

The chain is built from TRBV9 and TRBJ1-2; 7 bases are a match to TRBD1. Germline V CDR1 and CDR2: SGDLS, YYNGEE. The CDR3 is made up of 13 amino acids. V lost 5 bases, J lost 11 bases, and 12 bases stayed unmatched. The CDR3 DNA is TGTGCCAGCAGTGATCGGACAGGTACCCCTTACACCTTC. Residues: CASSDRTGTPYTF.

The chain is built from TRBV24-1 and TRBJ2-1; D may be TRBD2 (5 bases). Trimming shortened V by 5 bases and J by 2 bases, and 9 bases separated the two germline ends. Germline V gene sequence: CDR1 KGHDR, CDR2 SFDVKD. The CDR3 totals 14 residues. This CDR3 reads CATSGGQPYNEQFF. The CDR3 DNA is TGTGCCACCAGTGGAGGGCAGCCCTACAATGAGCAGTTCTTC.

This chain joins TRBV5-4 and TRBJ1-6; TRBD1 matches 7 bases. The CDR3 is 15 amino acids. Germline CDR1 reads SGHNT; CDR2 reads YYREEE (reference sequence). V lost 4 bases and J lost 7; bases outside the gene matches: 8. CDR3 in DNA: TGTGCCAGCAGCATCACAGACAGGGCGAATTCACCCCTCCACTTT. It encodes CASSITDRANSPLHF.

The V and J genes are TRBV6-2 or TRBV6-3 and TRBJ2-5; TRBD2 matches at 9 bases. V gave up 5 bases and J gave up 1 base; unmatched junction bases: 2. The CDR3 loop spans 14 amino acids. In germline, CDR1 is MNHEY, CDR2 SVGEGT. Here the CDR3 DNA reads TGTGCCAGCAGTCGCGGGGGGGCCCAAGAGACCCAGTACTTC. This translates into CASSRGGAQETQYF.

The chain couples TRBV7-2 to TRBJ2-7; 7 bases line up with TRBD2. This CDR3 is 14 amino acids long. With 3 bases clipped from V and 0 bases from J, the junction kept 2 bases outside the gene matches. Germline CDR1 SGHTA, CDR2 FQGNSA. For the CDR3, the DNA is TGTGCCAGCAGCTTCGGGACTAACTCCTACGAGCAGTACTTC. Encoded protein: CASSFGTNSYEQYF.

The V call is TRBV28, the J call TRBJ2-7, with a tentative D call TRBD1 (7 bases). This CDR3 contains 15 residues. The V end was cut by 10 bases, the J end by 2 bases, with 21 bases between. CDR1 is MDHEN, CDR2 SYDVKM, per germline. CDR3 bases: TGTGCCACCAGGGGGGCCGGGTGGGGACCCTACGAGCAGTACTTC. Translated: CATRGAGWGPYEQYF. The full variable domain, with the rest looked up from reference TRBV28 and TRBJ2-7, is DVKVTQSSRYLVKRTGEKVFLECVQDMDHENMFWYRQDPGLGLRLIYFSYDVKMKEKGDIPEGYSVSREKKERFSLILESASTNQTSMYLCATRGAGWGPYEQYFGPGTRLTVT.

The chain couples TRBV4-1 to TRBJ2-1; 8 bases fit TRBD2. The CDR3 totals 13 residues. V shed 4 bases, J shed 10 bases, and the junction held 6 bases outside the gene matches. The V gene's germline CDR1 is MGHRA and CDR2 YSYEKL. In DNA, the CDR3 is TGCGCCAGCAGCCTCCGGGGGGGGATCGAGCAGTTCTTC. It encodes CASSLRGGIEQFF.

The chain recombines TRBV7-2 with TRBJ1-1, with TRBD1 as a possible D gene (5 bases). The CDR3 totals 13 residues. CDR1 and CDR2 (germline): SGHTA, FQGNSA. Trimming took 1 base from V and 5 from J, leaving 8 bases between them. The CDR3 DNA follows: TGTGCCAGCAGCTTAGTCCCAGGGACTGAAGCTTTCTTT. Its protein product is CASSLVPGTEAFF.

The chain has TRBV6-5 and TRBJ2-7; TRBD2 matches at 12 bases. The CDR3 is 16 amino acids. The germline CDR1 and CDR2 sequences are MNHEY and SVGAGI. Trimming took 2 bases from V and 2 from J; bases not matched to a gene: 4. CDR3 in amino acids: CASSYGGLAGPYEQYF. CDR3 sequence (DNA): TGTGCCAGCAGTTACGGGGGACTAGCGGGCCCCTACGAGCAGTACTTC.

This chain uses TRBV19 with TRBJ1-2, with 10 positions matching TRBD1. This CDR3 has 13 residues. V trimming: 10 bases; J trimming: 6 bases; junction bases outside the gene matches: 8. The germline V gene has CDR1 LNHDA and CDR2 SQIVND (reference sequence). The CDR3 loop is CATSTGGLDGYTF. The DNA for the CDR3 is TGTGCCACCTCGACAGGGGGCTTGGATGGCTACACCTTC. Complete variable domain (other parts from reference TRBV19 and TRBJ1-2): DGGITQSPKYLFRKEGQNVTLSCEQNLNHDAMYWYRQDPGQGLRLIYYSQIVNDFQKGDIAEGYSVSREKKESFPLTVTSAQKNPTAFYLCATSTGGLDGYTFGSGTRLTVV.

The CDR3 DNA is TGTGCCAGCAGTCCCACAGGGGGCAGGTGGGCCAACGTCCTGACTTTC. Translating gives CASSPTGGRWANVLTF. The gene calls are TRBV7-9 and TRBJ2-6; 9 nucleotides line up with TRBD1. The CDR3 spans 16 residues. V shed 6 bases, J shed 5 bases, and the junction held 8 bases outside the gene matches. Germline loops: CDR1 SEHNR, CDR2 FQNEAQ (reference sequence).

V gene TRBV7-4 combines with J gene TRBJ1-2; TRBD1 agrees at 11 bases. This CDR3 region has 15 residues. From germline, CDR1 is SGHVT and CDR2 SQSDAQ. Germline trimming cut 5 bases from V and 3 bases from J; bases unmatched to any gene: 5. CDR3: CASSRGQGDDYGYTF. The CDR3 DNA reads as TGTGCCAGCAGCCGGGGACAGGGGGACGACTATGGCTACACCTTC. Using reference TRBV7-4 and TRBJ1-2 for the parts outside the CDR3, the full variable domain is GAGVSQSPRYKVAKRGRDVALRCDSISGHVTLYWYRQTLGQGSEVLTYSQSDAQRDKSGRPSGRFSAERPERSVSTLKIQRTEQGDSAVYLCASSRGQGDDYGYTFGSGTRLTVV.

The CDR3 DNA is TGTGCTAGTGGTTTGGTACGTCTCCTCTGGCCCTACAATGAGCAGTTCTTC. Its translation: CASGLVRLLWPYNEQFF. V is TRBV12-5 and J is TRBJ2-1; D is unresolved. The V and J ends lost 0 bases and 2 bases respectively, with 14 bases between them. CDR3 length: 17 amino acids. Germline CDR1 reads LGHNT; CDR2 reads FRNRAP.

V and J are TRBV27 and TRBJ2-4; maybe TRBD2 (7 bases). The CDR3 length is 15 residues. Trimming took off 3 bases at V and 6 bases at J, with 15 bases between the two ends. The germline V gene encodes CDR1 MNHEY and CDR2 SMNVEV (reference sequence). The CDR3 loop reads CASSFGLRGGNIQYF. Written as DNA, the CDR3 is TGTGCCAGCAGTTTTGGATTAAGGGGGGGAAACATTCAGTACTTC.

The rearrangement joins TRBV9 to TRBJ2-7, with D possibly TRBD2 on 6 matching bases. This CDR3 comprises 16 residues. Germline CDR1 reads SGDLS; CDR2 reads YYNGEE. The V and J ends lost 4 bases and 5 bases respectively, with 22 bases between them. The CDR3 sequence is CASSPGQASRRDEQYF. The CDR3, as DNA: TGTGCCAGCAGCCCAGGCCAAGCGAGTCGGAGGGACGAGCAGTACTTC.